This T cell receptor beta chain was observed in a study of post-analysis software for immune sequencing data. Study overall: Included courses were relapsing-remitting and secondary progressive multiple sclerosis; progressive-relapsing multiple sclerosis was also included.

Overall study results and limits: Among multiple sclerosis patients, normalized Chao1 diversity was significantly below that of controls. About 5 TRBV segments appeared more often in patients than in controls, and TRBV5-6, TRBV5-1 and TRBV20-1 were among these.

TCR beta cDNA libraries included unique molecular identifiers. One entry per CDR3 protein results from TCRdb running MiXCR on the PCR reads. The sample comprises about 800,000 distinct CDR3 sequences, approximately 30% of which are singletons, and 0.56% rests with the top ten. The CDR3 is 14 residues long. CDR1 and CDR2 from the germline V gene are MNHEY and SMNVEV (reference sequence). A note on this clonotype: Its antigen is still unknown. One junction end does not reproduce the germline sequence, and a read error may be involved.

This TCR was recovered from a girl aged 10 to 17 with multiple sclerosis. The V call is TRBV27, the J call TRBJ2-7, with 7 bases fitting TRBD1. Sequencing was performed on blood. The CDR3 DNA sequence: TGTGCCAGCCGTTTTACAGGGGCACGCTACGAGCAGTACTTC. Protein sequence: CASRFTGARYEQYF.